Listed below are T cell receptor beta chains from one sample, sequenced in a study of technical replicates of blood from four donors. The table came from immunoSEQ multiplex PCR; TCRdb's copy has only in-frame clones and leaves some out. The data show nearly 80,000 clones, around 96% seen once. Source material: T cells isolated from PBMCs. The receptor source for this set is a human donor in good health. The CDR3 runs from the conserved cysteine through the conserved F or W. Each record gives: V gene, CDR3 protein.

TRBV27	CASSWGQSGPQHF
TRBV28	CASSFGTVNTEAFF
TRBV19	CASSLAGAQDTQYF
TRBV21-1	CASSNRLSGTRSYNEQFF
TRBV5-1	CASSWTGGTEAFF
TRBV11-2	CASSLARPEGQYF
TRBV6-6	CASRAGTTSYEQYF
TRBV2	CASRAAGGGMNSNQPQHF
TRBV10-3	CAIRKQRETEAFF
TRBV5-4	CASSLGQGSYEQYF
TRBV27	CASSSWTSGDNEQFF
TRBV28	CASSIGLLTNNEQFF
TRBV12-5	CASGPGQGLYEQYF
TRBV29-1	CSVEGTGNEQFF
TRBV9	CASSSETSSQETQYF
TRBV5-6	CASSFGQGSLYEQYF
TRBV2	CASSQDRSTGGYTF
TRBV7-8	CASSLSQGLIYEQYF
TRBV6-5	CASSYSRTKEQFF
TRBV7-2	CASRALNTGELFF
TRBV5-4	CASSLNGRVDEQYF
TRBV9	CASSVRQGAQYF
TRBV30	CAWRRPGLNTGELFF
TRBV7-2	CASSIRTSGRGIGELFF
TRBV7-9	CASSRQGMNTEAFF
TRBV4-1	CASSQVRSVSTDTQYF
TRBV19	CASSARVYQPQHF
TRBV9	CASSVVSGNTEAFF
TRBV4-1	CASSRQKQGASSNEQFF
TRBV29-1	CSVNTGPSTDTQYF
TRBV28	CASSFQRGNPIQPQHF
TRBV5-1	CASTGQGYEQYF
TRBV11-3	CASSPTWTGGYGYTF
TRBV28	CASSLIGYEAFF
TRBV11-2	CASSLKRGGLAGGTGELFF
TRBV9	CASSVSGDSANTIYF
TRBV7-9	CASSLEVSQPQHF
TRBV6-5	CASSQLGGGEQYF
TRBV6-1	CASSEGSGRVETQYF